The 9 T cell receptor beta chains listed next were all sequenced from one sample in a study of blood T cell repertoires in COVID-19. Method: immunoSEQ multiplex PCR; TCRdb's copy keeps in-frame clones and lacks some. The sample has approximately 230,000 clones, 70% to 90% seen once; the top ten hold 3%. Sequenced input: peripheral blood. These receptors came from a man aged 18 to 35 with active or convalescent COVID-19.

The chain combines TRBV7-2 with TRBJ1-1, with D unresolved. V gave up 0 bases and J gave up 1 base, with 6 bases separating them. The length of the CDR3 is 14 residues. In germline, CDR1 is SGHTA, CDR2 FQGNSA. The CDR3 DNA reads as TGTGCCAGCAGCTTAGCGGGCAGGAACACTGAAGCTTTCTTT. This sequence encodes CASSLAGRNTEAFF.

The table lists this clone with a count of one. This rearrangement joins TRBV28 to TRBJ1-2; 8 positions match TRBD1. J lost 8 bases, V lost 3 bases, and 5 bases had no gene match. The germline V gene has CDR1 MDHEN and CDR2 SYDVKM. CDR3 size: 13 residues. CDR3 amino acids: CASSLDRATGYTF. DNA of the CDR3: TGTGCCAGCAGTTTGGACAGGGCGACGGGCTACACCTTC.

This chain connects TRBV28 to TRBJ2-7, with a weak D call TRBD2 (10 bases). The CDR3 is 22 residues long. V lost 5 bases and J 1 base, leaving 36 bases between the germline ends. Germline V gene data show CDR1 as MDHEN and CDR2 as SYDVKM. The CDR3 loop is CASSPIPGQGLAGAYGSYEQYF. CDR3 in DNA: TGTGCCAGCAGTCCAATTCCGGGACAGGGCCTAGCGGGAGCTTATGGGTCCTACGAGCAGTACTTC.

The V and J genes are TRBV30 and TRBJ1-5, with TRBD1 matching 12 bases. CDR3 length equals 13 residues. Germline V gene data show CDR1 as GTSNPN and CDR2 as SVGIG (reference sequence). Trimming at V came to 5 bases and at J to 7 bases, leaving 3 bases not matched to a gene. This CDR3 reads CAWGGTGGQPQHF. The DNA of the CDR3 is TGTGCCTGGGGGGGGACAGGGGGCCAGCCCCAGCATTTT.

V usage is TRBV28 and J usage is TRBJ2-1; a possible D gene is TRBD2 (5 bases). The germline gives CDR1 MDHEN, CDR2 SYDVKM. Trimming cost V 7 bases and J 0 bases, with 16 bases left between them. The CDR3 runs 16 residues. In nucleotides, the CDR3 is TGTGCCAGCATTTCTCTGGCGGGTCGCTCCTACAATGAGCAGTTCTTC. It codes for CASISLAGRSYNEQFF. The variable domain in full, completed from reference TRBV28 and TRBJ2-1, reads DVKVTQSSRYLVKRTGEKVFLECVQDMDHENMFWYRQDPGLGLRLIYFSYDVKMKEKGDIPEGYSVSREKKERFSLILESASTNQTSMYLCASISLAGRSYNEQFFGPGTRLTVL.

This clone was seen once. V gene TRBV2 combines with J gene TRBJ2-2, with D tentatively TRBD2 (6 bases). This CDR3 comprises 14 residues. Germline assignment: CDR1 SNHLY and CDR2 FYNNEI. V lost 7 bases to trimming and J lost 4 bases, with 13 bases between them. The CDR3 DNA follows: TGTGCCAGCATCGGGGGTCGGGGCACCGGGGAGCTGTTTTTT. Translation gives CASIGGRGTGELFF. Full variable domain (outside the CDR3, taken from reference TRBV2 and TRBJ2-2): EPEVTQTPSHQVTQMGQEVILRCVPISNHLYFYWYRQILGQKVEFLVSFYNNEISEKSEIFDDQFSVERPDGSNFTLKIRSTKLEDSAMYFCASIGGRGTGELFFGEGSRLTVL.

The chain joins TRBV10-3 to TRBJ2-3; 9 nucleotides match TRBD1. This CDR3 has 15 amino acids. The V gene end was trimmed by 8 bases and the J gene end by 0 bases; junction bases not matched to a gene: 6. Germline CDR1 reads ENHRY; CDR2 reads SYGVKD. CDR3 coding DNA: TGTGCCATCGCCTCCGGGACAGGGAGCACAGATACGCAGTATTTT. The encoded protein is CAIASGTGSTDTQYF.

The chain has TRBV11-3 and TRBJ2-1; D might be TRBD2 (6 bases). Per germline, CDR1 SGHNT and CDR2 YENEEA. This CDR3 has 16 residues. Trimming took off 2 bases at V and 9 bases at J, with 20 bases between the two ends. CDR3 amino acids: CASSLQTGTLEGEQFF. CDR3 coding DNA: TGTGCCAGCAGCTTACAAACCGGGACTTTAGAAGGTGAGCAGTTCTTC.

The gene calls are TRBV29-1 and TRBJ2-5; 7 nucleotides line up with TRBD2. Germline CDR1 is SQVTM and CDR2 is ANQGSEA. V was clipped by 3 bases and J by 5 bases; unmatched bases: 3. The CDR3 length is 12 residues. The DNA for the CDR3 is TGCAGCGTTGACAGTAGCGGGGAGACCCAGTACTTC. Its protein product is CSVDSSGETQYF.